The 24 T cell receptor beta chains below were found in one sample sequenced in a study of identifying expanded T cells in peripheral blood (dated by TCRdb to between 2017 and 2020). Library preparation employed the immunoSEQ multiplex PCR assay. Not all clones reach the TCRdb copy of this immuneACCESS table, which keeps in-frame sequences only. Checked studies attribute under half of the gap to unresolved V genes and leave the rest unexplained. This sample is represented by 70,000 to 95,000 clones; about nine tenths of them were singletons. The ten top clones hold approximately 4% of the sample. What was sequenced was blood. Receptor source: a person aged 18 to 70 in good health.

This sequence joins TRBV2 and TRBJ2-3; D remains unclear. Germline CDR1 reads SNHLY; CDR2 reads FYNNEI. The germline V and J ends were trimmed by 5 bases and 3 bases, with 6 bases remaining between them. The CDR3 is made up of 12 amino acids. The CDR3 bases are TGTGCCAGCAGTCACAGAACAGATACGCAGTATTTT. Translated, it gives CASSHRTDTQYF.

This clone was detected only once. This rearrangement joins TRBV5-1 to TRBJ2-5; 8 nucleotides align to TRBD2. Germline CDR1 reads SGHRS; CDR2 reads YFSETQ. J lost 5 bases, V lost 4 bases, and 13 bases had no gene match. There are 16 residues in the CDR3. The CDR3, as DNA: TGCGCCAGCAGCCAGATGACTAGCGCGTTGGGGGAGACCCAGTACTTC. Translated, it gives CASSQMTSALGETQYF.

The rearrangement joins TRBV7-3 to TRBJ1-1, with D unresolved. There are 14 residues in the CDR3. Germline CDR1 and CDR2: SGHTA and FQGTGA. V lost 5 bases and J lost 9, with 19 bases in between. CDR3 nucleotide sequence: TGTGCCAGCAGCCGAGTTCGCACCTCAGAAAAAGCTTTCTTT. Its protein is CASSRVRTSEKAFF.

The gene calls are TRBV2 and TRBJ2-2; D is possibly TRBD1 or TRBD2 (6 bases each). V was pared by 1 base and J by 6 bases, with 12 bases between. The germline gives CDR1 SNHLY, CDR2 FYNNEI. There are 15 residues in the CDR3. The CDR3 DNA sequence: TGTGCCAGCAGTGAAGGGGGGCTAGCGTCCGGGGAGCTGTTTTTT. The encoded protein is CASSEGGLASGELFF.

CDR3 loop: CASSQELVQETQYF. The CDR3 DNA reads TGTGCCAGCAGCCAAGAACTAGTCCAAGAGACCCAGTACTTC. The V call is TRBV4-2, the J call TRBJ2-5; TRBD2 is a possible D gene (5 bases). CDR1 and CDR2 from the germline V gene are LGHNA and YNFKEQ. Between the trimmed V and J ends, which lost 0 bases and 1 base, there was a span of 6 bases. The length of the CDR3 is 14 residues.

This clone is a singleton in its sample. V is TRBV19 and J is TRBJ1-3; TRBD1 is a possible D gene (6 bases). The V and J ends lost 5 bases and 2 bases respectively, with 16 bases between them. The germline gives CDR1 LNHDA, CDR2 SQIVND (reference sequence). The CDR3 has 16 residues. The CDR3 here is CASSQGVAGAGNTIYF. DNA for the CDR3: TGTGCCAGTAGTCAAGGCGTGGCAGGGGCTGGAAACACCATATATTTT.

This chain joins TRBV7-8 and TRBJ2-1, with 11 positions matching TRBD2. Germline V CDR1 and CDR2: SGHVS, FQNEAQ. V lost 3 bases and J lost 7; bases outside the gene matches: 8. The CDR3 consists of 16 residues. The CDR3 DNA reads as TGTGCCAGCAGCTTGTTGCAACTAGCGGGGGCTAATGAGCAGTTCTTC. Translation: CASSLLQLAGANEQFF.

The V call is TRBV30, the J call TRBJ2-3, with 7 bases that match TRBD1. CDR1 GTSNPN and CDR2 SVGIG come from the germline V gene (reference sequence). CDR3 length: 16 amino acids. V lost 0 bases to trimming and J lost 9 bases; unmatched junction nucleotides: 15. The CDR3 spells CAWSVNRGGIGGTQYF. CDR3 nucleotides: TGTGCCTGGAGTGTTAACAGGGGTGGAATCGGAGGCACGCAGTATTTT.

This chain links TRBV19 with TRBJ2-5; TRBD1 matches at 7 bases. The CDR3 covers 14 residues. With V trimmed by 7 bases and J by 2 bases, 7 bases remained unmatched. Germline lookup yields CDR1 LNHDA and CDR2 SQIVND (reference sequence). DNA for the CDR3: TGTGCCAGTATGAGGACAGGAAATCAAGAGACCCAGTACTTC. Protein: CASMRTGNQETQYF.

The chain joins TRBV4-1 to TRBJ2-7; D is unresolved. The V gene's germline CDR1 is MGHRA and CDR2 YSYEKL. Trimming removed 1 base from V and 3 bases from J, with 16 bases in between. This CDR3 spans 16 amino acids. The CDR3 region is CASSQGSTVGSYEQYF. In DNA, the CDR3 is TGCGCCAGCAGCCAAGGGAGCACGGTGGGAAGCTACGAGCAGTACTTC.

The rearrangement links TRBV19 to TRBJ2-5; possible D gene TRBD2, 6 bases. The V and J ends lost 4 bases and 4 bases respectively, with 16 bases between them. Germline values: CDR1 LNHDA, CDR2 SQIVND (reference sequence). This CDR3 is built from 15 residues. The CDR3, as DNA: TGTGCCAGTAGTACATTCCGGGAGCTGGGAGAGACCCAGTACTTC. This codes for CASSTFRELGETQYF.

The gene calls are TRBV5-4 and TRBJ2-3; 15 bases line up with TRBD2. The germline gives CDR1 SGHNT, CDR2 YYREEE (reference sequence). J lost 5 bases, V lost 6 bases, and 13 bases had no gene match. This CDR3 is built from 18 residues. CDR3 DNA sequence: TGTGCCAGCACCAAAAGGACTAGCGGGAGGGCCCGGTTAGATACGCAGTATTTT. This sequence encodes CASTKRTSGRARLDTQYF.

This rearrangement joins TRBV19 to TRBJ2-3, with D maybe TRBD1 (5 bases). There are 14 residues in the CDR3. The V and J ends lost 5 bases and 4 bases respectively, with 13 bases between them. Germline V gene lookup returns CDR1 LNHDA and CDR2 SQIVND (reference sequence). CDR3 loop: CASSFPGIPDTQYF. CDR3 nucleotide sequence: TGTGCCAGTAGTTTTCCAGGGATCCCAGATACGCAGTATTTT.

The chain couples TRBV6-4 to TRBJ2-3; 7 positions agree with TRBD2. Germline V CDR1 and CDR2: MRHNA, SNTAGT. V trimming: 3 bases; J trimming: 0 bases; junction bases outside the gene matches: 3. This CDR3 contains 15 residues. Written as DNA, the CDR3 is TGTGCCAGCAGTGAGGGCGGGGGTAGCACAGATACGCAGTATTTT. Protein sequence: CASSEGGGSTDTQYF.

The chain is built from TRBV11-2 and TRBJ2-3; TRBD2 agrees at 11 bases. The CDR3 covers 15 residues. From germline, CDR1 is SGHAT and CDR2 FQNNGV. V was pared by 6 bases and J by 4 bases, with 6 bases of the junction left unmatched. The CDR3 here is CASSLTSGSADTQYF. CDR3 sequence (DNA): TGTGCCAGCAGTCTTACTAGCGGGAGCGCAGATACGCAGTATTTT.

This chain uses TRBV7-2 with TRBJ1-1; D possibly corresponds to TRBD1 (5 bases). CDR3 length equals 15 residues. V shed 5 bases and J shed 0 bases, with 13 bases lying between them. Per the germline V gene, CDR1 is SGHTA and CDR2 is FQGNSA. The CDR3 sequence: CASSKGWGMNTEAFF. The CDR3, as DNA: TGTGCCAGCAGCAAAGGCTGGGGCATGAACACTGAAGCTTTCTTT.

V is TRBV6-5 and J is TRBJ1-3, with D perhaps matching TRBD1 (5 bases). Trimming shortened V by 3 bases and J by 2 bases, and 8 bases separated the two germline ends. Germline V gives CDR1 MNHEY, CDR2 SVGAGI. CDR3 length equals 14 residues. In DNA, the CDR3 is TGTGCCAGCAGTTATGGGGGGACTGGAAACACCATATATTTT. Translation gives CASSYGGTGNTIYF.

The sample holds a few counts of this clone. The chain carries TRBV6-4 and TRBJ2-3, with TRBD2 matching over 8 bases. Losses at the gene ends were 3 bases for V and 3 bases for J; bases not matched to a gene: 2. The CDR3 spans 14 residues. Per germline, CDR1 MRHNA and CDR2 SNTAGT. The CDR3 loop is CASSEGLETDTQYF. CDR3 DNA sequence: TGTGCCAGCAGTGAGGGACTAGAAACAGATACGCAGTATTTT.

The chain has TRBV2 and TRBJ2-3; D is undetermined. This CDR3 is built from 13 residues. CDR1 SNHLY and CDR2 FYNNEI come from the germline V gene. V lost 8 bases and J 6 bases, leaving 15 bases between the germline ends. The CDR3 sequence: CASEAYLDDTQYF. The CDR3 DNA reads TGTGCCAGCGAGGCTTATCTCGACGATACGCAGTATTTT.

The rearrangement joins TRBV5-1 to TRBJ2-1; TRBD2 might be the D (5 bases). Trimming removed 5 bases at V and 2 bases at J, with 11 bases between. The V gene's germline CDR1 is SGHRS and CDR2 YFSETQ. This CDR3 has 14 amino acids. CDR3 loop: CASRLEPTYNEQFF. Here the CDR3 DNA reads TGCGCCAGCAGACTAGAGCCCACCTACAATGAGCAGTTCTTC.

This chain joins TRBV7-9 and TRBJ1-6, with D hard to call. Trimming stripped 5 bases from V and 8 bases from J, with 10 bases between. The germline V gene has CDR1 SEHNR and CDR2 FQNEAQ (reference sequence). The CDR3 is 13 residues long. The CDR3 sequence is CASSPERDSPLHF. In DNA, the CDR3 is TGTGCCAGCAGCCCAGAAAGGGATTCACCCCTCCACTTT.

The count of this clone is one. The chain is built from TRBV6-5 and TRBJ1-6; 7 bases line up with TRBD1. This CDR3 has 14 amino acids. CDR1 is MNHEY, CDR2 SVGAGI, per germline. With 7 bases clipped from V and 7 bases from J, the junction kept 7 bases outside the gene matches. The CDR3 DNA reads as TGTGCCAGCAACCAAGACAGGGAGAATTCACCCCTCCACTTT. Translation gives CASNQDRENSPLHF.

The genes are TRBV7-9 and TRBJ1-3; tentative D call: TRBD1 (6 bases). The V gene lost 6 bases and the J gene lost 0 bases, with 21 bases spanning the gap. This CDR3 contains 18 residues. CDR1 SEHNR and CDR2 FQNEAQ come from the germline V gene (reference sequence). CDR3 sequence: CASRYELGTLDSGNTIYF. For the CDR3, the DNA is TGTGCCAGCAGATACGAGCTGGGGACACTTGACTCTGGAAACACCATATATTTT.

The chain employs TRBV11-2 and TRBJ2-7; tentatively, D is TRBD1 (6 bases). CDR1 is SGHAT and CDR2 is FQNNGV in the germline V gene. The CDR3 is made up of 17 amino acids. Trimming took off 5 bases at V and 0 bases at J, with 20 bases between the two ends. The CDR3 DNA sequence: TGTGCCAGCAGCCTAAGACCGGACAGTCTCTTCTCCTACGAGCAGTACTTC. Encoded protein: CASSLRPDSLFSYEQYF.